The 29 T cell receptor beta chains presented below share a single source sample, sequenced in a study of blood T cells in healthy people across ages. Through a sample-barcoded 5' primer and a J-beta primer mix, a second PCR was run for roughly 6 to 11 cycles. MiXCR was run by TCRdb on the 5' RACE reads, yielding one entry per CDR3 protein. The sample holds approximately 780,000 distinct CDR3 sequences, around 25% seen once. Another study also made use of these data, one on T cells of mothers and their children.

Sequencing was carried out using blood. These receptors all come from a boy aged 5-17 years in good health.

Only a few counts were recorded for this clonotype. One end of the junction does not line up with germline, which may come from a read error. This chain connects TRBV28 to TRBJ1-6; D may be TRBD1 (5 bases). Looked up from germline, CDR1 is MDHEN and CDR2 is SYDVKM. The CDR3 is 14 residues long. DNA of the CDR3: TGTGCCAACAGTTTAGCAGGGTCTAATTCACCCCTCCACTTT. This translates into CANSLAGSNSPLHF.

This clonotype has more than one count but fewer than ten. The chain combines TRBV7-3 with TRBJ2-1, with 9 nucleotides matching TRBD2. The ends lost 5 bases at V and 6 bases at J; junction bases unmatched: 8. Germline loops: CDR1 SGHTA, CDR2 FQGTGA. This CDR3 comprises 15 residues. CDR3 protein: CASSPSGEMTNEQFF. For the CDR3, the DNA is TGTGCCAGCAGCCCTAGCGGGGAGATGACCAATGAGCAGTTCTTC.

The DNA for the CDR3 is TGTGCCAGCAGCTTAGGGCACCAGGGCTATGGCTACACCTTC. It yields the protein CASSLGHQGYGYTF. The rearrangement links TRBV7-3 to TRBJ1-2; weak D call: TRBD1 (5 bases). Trimming left V 2 bases short and J 4 bases short, with 11 bases between. CDR3 length: 14 residues. Germline V gene lookup returns CDR1 SGHTA and CDR2 FQGTGA.

This clonotype occurred once. Relative to the germline gene, one junction end is altered; a read error may explain this. V and J are TRBV19 and TRBJ2-4; no clear D. This CDR3 contains 13 residues. Germline values: CDR1 LNHDA, CDR2 SQIVND (reference sequence). CDR3: CATLERGKNIQCF. CDR3 nucleotides: TGTGCCACTCTTGAGCGCGGAAAAAACATTCAGTGCTTC. Supplemented by reference TRBV19 and TRBJ2-4, the full variable domain reads DGGITQSPKYLFRKEGQNVTLSCEQNLNHDAMYWYRQDPGQGLRLIYYSQIVNDFQKGDIAEGYSVSREKKESFPLTVTSAQKNPTAFYLCATLERGKNIQCFGAGTRLSVL.

This chain uses TRBV7-3 with TRBJ2-7, with a weak D call TRBD2 (5 bases). CDR1 SGHTA and CDR2 FQGTGA come from the germline V gene. V shed 0 bases and J shed 3 bases, with 12 bases lying between them. CDR3 length: 15 residues. CDR3 sequence reads: CASSLTSGSNYEQYF. The CDR3 DNA sequence: TGTGCCAGCAGCTTAACGTCGGGATCTAACTACGAGCAGTACTTC.

V usage is TRBV27 and J usage is TRBJ2-5, with a weak D call TRBD1 (5 bases). The CDR3 extends over 17 amino acids. From germline, CDR1 is MNHEY and CDR2 SMNVEV (reference sequence). The V gene lost 3 bases and the J gene lost 4 bases, with 21 bases spanning the gap. The CDR3 region is CASSFLSDWGRVETQYF. The CDR3, as DNA: TGTGCCAGCAGTTTCCTCTCTGATTGGGGCAGGGTAGAGACCCAGTACTTC.

As to this clonotype: The junction departs from germline at one end; a sequencing error may be responsible. The chain carries TRBV27 and TRBJ1-4; D remains unclear. CDR3 length equals 13 residues. Germline assignment: CDR1 MNHEY and CDR2 SMNVEV (reference sequence). In DNA, the CDR3 is TGTGCCAACAGTACCCACGGGAATGAAAAACTGTTTTTT. It translates to CANSTHGNEKLFF.

In its sample, this clonotype was seen a few times. V usage is TRBV13 and J usage is TRBJ1-2, with TRBD1 as a possible D gene (5 bases). This CDR3 has 15 amino acids. V was shortened by 0 bases and J by 6 bases, with 14 bases between the two germline ends. Germline assignment: CDR1 PRHDT and CDR2 FYEKMQ (reference sequence). The CDR3 DNA is TGTGCCAGCAGCTTAGGCCAAGGGGCTGTAGATGGCTACACCTTC. It translates to CASSLGQGAVDGYTF.

V and J are TRBV11-2 and TRBJ2-3; a weak D match, TRBD2 (6 bases). The CDR3 consists of 15 residues. With 5 bases removed from V and 0 bases from J, the gap between germline ends came to 12 bases. Germline CDR1 and CDR2: SGHAT and FQNNGV. The CDR3 bases are TGTGCCAGCAGCAGAGGGACTCCGAGCACAGATACGCAGTATTTT. Translated: CASSRGTPSTDTQYF.

The rearrangement joins TRBV7-3 to TRBJ2-3, with 9 bases that match TRBD1. Trimming removed 5 bases from V and 2 bases from J; junction bases left unmatched: 8. There are 16 residues in the CDR3. The V gene's germline CDR1 is SGHTA and CDR2 FQGTGA. This chain's CDR3 is CASSRGQGGFTDTQYF. CDR3 nucleotide sequence: TGTGCCAGCAGCCGGGGACAGGGAGGATTCACAGATACGCAGTATTTT. The full variable domain, in which reference TRBV7-3 and TRBJ2-3 provide the parts outside the CDR3, is GAGVSQTPSNKVTEKGKYVELRCDPISGHTALYWYRQSLGQGPEFLIYFQGTGAADDSGLPNDRFFAVRPEGSVSTLKIQRTERGDSAVYLCASSRGQGGFTDTQYFGPGTRLTVL.

A single count supports this clonotype. CDR3 protein: CASSEPQGSGNTIYF. CDR3 nucleotide sequence: TGTGCCAGCAGTGAACCCCAGGGCTCTGGAAACACCATATATTTT. The chain joins TRBV25-1 to TRBJ1-3; the D gene is possibly TRBD1 (5 bases). The CDR3 loop spans 15 amino acids. Germline-derived CDR1 and CDR2 are MGHDK and SYGVNS. Deletions cut 2 bases from V and 0 bases from J, with 8 bases between.

This clonotype has just one count. The chain combines TRBV5-1 with TRBJ2-7; 7 bases map to TRBD2. The V segment lost 3 bases and the J segment 5 bases; nucleotides outside the gene matches: 8. This CDR3 contains 14 residues. Germline V gene data show CDR1 as SGHRS and CDR2 as YFSETQ. DNA of the CDR3: TGCGCCAGCAGCTACGGGACTACTGCACACGAGCAGTACTTC. Translated, it gives CASSYGTTAHEQYF. The variable domain in full, completed from reference TRBV5-1 and TRBJ2-7, reads KAGVTQTPRYLIKTRGQQVTLSCSPISGHRSVSWYQQTPGQGLQFLFEYFSETQRNKGNFPGRFSGRQFSNSRSEMNVSTLELGDSALYLCASSYGTTAHEQYFGPGTRLTVT.

V gene TRBV3-1 combines with J gene TRBJ2-5, with 13 positions matching TRBD2. With 4 bases clipped from V and 2 bases from J, the junction kept 4 bases outside the gene matches. CDR1 LGHDT and CDR2 YNNKEL come from the germline V gene (reference sequence). CDR3 size: 16 residues. CDR3 amino acids: CASSPGLAGEQETQYF. The CDR3, as DNA: TGTGCCAGCAGCCCCGGACTAGCGGGGGAACAAGAGACCCAGTACTTC.

The table lists this clonotype with a few counts. The chain recombines TRBV18 with TRBJ2-7; a possible D gene is TRBD2 (6 bases). V was cut by 3 bases and J by 2 bases, with 14 bases left in between. CDR3 size: 15 residues. CDR1 KGHSH and CDR2 LQKENI come from the germline V gene. The CDR3 is CASSPQRESTYEQYF. DNA for the CDR3: TGTGCCAGCTCACCCCAACGGGAGTCAACCTACGAGCAGTACTTC. The full variable domain, completed using reference TRBV18 and TRBJ2-7, is NAGVMQNPRHLVRRRGQEARLRCSPMKGHSHVYWYRQLPEEGLKFMVYLQKENIIDESGMPKERFSAEFPKEGPSILRIQQVVRGDSAAYFCASSPQRESTYEQYFGPGTRLTVT.

In this sample, this clonotype turned up a few times. The chain recombines TRBV7-3 with TRBJ2-5; D call uncertain. This CDR3 is built from 15 residues. The germline V and J ends were trimmed by 4 bases and 2 bases, with 14 bases remaining between them. Germline V gives CDR1 SGHTA, CDR2 FQGTGA. CDR3 bases: TGTGCCAGCAGCTCAGGAGCAGACTCGCAAGAGACCCAGTACTTC. Translated, it gives CASSSGADSQETQYF.

V gene TRBV12-3 or TRBV12-4 combines with J gene TRBJ2-5; 8 nucleotides agree with TRBD1. The J call may not be correct, given that the DNA end is closer to TRBJ2-7. The length of the CDR3 is 12 residues. Here the CDR3 DNA reads TGTGCCAGCAGAGGACAGGGTTCCGAGCAGTACTTC. It encodes CASRGQGSEQYF.

CDR3 bases: TGTGCCAGCAGCCCCTACTGGGATACGCAGTATTTT. It codes for CASSPYWDTQYF. This rearrangement joins TRBV21-1 to TRBJ2-3. TRBV21-1 is a pseudogene segment. The CDR3 runs 12 residues.

The chain couples TRBV25-1 to TRBJ2-7; 8 nucleotides match TRBD1. CDR1 is MGHDK, CDR2 SYGVNS, per germline. Trimming cost V 4 bases and J 6 bases; bases outside gene matches: 11. The CDR3 has 15 amino acids. The CDR3: CASSVRDRGWSEQYF. DNA of the CDR3: TGTGCCAGCAGTGTGCGTGACAGGGGCTGGAGCGAGCAGTACTTC.

The rearrangement joins TRBV4-1 to TRBJ1-6, with 10 bases matching TRBD1. V lost 0 bases, J lost 7 bases, and 3 bases stayed unmatched. From germline, CDR1 is MGHRA and CDR2 YSYEKL. The CDR3 spans 16 residues. Here the CDR3 reads CASSQDRGQGNSPLHF. DNA of the CDR3: TGCGCCAGCAGCCAAGATCGGGGACAGGGGAATTCACCCCTCCACTTT.

The chain links TRBV6-1 to TRBJ1-5; 9 bases map to TRBD1. Germline values: CDR1 MNHNS, CDR2 SASEGT. The V segment lost 0 bases and the J segment 5 bases; nucleotides outside the gene matches: 5. The CDR3 loop spans 16 amino acids. CDR3: CASSEAGGQGYQPQHF. The CDR3 bases are TGTGCCAGCAGTGAAGCGGGGGGACAGGGTTATCAGCCCCAGCATTTT.

To note about this clonotype: An end of the junction does not agree with germline; a read error may underlie this. This rearrangement joins TRBV12-3 or TRBV12-4 to TRBJ2-1; D is unresolved. The CDR3 totals 12 residues. The CDR3 region is CASSLGGPEQLF. The CDR3 coding sequence is TGTGCCAGCAGTTTAGGTGGCCCCGAGCAGCTCTTC.

As to this clonotype: Mismatch with germline at one junction end may stem from a read error. The chain links TRBV7-2 to TRBJ1-2; TRBD1 is a possible D gene (6 bases). Germline V gene sequence: CDR1 SGHTA, CDR2 FQGNSA. The CDR3 extends over 13 amino acids. Here the CDR3 DNA reads TGTGCCAACCAAATAGTGGGGGCATGGTTAGTTTCCTTT. Translation: CANQIVGAWLVSF.

This clonotype was seen only a few times. V usage is TRBV6-1 and J usage is TRBJ2-1; 10 bases map to TRBD2. Trimming took 8 bases from V and 3 from J; bases not matched to a gene: 7. This CDR3 has 15 residues. Germline assignment: CDR1 MNHNS and CDR2 SASEGT. CDR3 nucleotides: TGTGCCAGCCGACTCGCTAGCGGGGGCTACAATGAGCAGTTCTTC. This sequence encodes CASRLASGGYNEQFF.

The chain uses TRBV28 and TRBJ2-5; D is undetermined. The ends were cut back, 7 bases at V and 2 bases at J, with 11 bases in the middle. From germline, CDR1 is MDHEN and CDR2 SYDVKM. The CDR3 extends over 13 amino acids. The CDR3 here is CASKKADQETQYF. The CDR3 region has the DNA TGTGCCAGCAAGAAGGCAGATCAAGAGACCCAGTACTTC.

The chain uses TRBV12-3 or TRBV12-4 and TRBJ2-2; no definite D call. Trimming took 3 bases from V and 2 from J, leaving 16 bases between them. CDR3 length: 17 residues. The DNA of the CDR3 is TGTGCCAGCAGTTTGAGGACCAACTTTCTTAACACCGGGGAGCTGTTTTTT. Protein: CASSLRTNFLNTGELFF.

This clonotype appeared a few times. The chain uses TRBV3-1 and TRBJ2-1; D gene ambiguous. This CDR3 is built from 12 residues. Trimming left V 3 bases short and J 9 bases short, with 9 bases between. Germline V gene sequence: CDR1 LGHDT, CDR2 YNNKEL (reference sequence). DNA for the CDR3: TGTGCCAGCAGCCACCTTTTGGGTGAGCAGTTCTTC. It specifies CASSHLLGEQFF.

This clonotype was picked up a small number of times. The V call is TRBV30, the J call TRBJ2-5; 7 bases match TRBD2. The CDR3 totals 15 residues. In germline, CDR1 is GTSNPN, CDR2 SVGIG (reference sequence). Trimming cost V 0 bases and J 1 base; bases outside gene matches: 5. CDR3 nucleotides: TGTGCCTGGAGTGTTTTTGGGGGGGGCCAAGAGACCCAGTACTTC. Its translation: CAWSVFGGGQETQYF.

This clonotype was counted a few times. The chain's CDR3 is CASRITAGSSDYGYTF. The DNA of the CDR3 is TGTGCCAGCAGAATAACCGCGGGGAGTTCGGACTATGGCTACACCTTC. This chain links TRBV12-3 or TRBV12-4 with TRBJ1-2, with unresolved D. V was cut by 6 bases and J by 3 bases, with 20 bases left in between. This CDR3 has 16 amino acids.

DNA for the CDR3: TGCAGTGCTAGAGATGTCTCCTACAATGAGCAGTTCTTC. The encoded protein is CSARDVSYNEQFF. The V gene is TRBV20-1, the J gene TRBJ2-1; D not resolved. Trimming pared 0 bases from V and 0 bases from J, leaving 3 bases between. Looked up from germline, CDR1 is DFQATT and CDR2 is SNEGSKA (reference sequence). This CDR3 region has 13 residues.